This T cell receptor (beta chain) was captured in a study of T cell changes during pregnancy in multiple sclerosis. CDR1 is MNHNS, CDR2 SASEGT, per germline. The V gene lost 1 base and the J gene lost 6 bases, with 16 bases spanning the gap. The CDR3 has 15 residues. Assay: immunoSEQ multiplex PCR; the TCRdb copy retains only in-frame clones and omits some. The sample includes 75,000 to 95,000 clones, 91% of them seen just once. The material was peripheral blood, obtained in the first trimester of pregnancy. The TCR comes from a female donor in good health, enrolled as a control in a pregnancy study. The chain links TRBV6-1 to TRBJ2-7; a weak D match, TRBD2 (6 bases). In nucleotides, the CDR3 is TGTGCCAGCAGTGAAGAGCCCGGGGGAGGTCGCGAGCAGTACTTC. Translation: CASSEEPGGGREQYF.